The subject of this entry is one T cell receptor beta chain. The antigen is not known. Other DNA variants within this sample encode the same CDR3. The data were obtained in a study of cytomegalovirus exposure and HLA in healthy donors. Study results and caveats: Reports credit the classifier with highly specific, highly sensitive diagnosis of cytomegalovirus status. Investigators reported fewer than 200 TCR beta chains as tied to cytomegalovirus.

V lost 3 bases, J lost 5 bases, and 10 bases lay in between. The CDR3 loop spans 12 amino acids. CDR1 and CDR2 from the germline V gene are GTSNPN and SVGIG (reference sequence). The PCR had 60 Vbeta and 13 Jbeta primers. Produced via immunoSEQ multiplex PCR; TCRdb's table is partial and in-frame only. Of roughly 80,000 clones listed, under 65% are singletons. Sequenced: PBMCs. The origin of this receptor is a male donor in good health and CMV-seropositive. V usage is TRBV30 and J usage is TRBJ1-1, with D possibly being TRBD1 (6 bases). This chain's CDR3 is CAWREGGTEAFF. DNA of the CDR3: TGTGCCTGGAGAGAAGGGGGAACTGAAGCTTTCTTT.